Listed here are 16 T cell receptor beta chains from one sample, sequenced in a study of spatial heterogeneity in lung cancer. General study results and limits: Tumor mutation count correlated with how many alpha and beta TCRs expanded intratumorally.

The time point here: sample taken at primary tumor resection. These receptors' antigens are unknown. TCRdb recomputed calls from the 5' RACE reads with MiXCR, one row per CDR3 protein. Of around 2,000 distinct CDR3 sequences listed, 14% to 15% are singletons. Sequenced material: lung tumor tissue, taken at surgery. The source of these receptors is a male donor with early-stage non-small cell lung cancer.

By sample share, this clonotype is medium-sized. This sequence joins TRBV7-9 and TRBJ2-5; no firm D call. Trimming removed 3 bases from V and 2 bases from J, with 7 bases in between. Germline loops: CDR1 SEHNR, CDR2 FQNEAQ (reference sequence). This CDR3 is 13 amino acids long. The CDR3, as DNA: TGTGCCAGCAGCTTCTGGAGTCAAGAGACCCAGTACTTC. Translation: CASSFWSQETQYF.

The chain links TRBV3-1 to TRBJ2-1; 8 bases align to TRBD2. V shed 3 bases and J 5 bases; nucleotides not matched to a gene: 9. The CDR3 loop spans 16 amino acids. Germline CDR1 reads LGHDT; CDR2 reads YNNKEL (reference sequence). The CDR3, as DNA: TGTGCCAGCAGCCAGCCCCTTAGCGGGGCTAACAATGAGCAGTTCTTC. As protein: CASSQPLSGANNEQFF.

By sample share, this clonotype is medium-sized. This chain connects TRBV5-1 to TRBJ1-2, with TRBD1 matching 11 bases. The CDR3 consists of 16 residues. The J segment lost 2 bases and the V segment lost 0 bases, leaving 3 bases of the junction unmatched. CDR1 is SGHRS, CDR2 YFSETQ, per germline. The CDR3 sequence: CASSLGTGGLNYGYTF. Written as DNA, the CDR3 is TGCGCCAGCAGCTTGGGGACAGGGGGCCTCAACTATGGCTACACCTTC. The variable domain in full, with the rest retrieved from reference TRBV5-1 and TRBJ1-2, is KAGVTQTPRYLIKTRGQQVTLSCSPISGHRSVSWYQQTPGQGLQFLFEYFSETQRNKGNFPGRFSGRQFSNSRSEMNVSTLELGDSALYLCASSLGTGGLNYGYTFGSGTRLTVV.

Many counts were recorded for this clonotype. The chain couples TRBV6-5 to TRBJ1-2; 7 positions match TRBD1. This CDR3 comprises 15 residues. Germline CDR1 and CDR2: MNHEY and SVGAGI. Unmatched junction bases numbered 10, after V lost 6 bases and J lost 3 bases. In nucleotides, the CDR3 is TGTGCCAGCAGCCAGGGGGGCGATCCCTACTATGGCTACACCTTC. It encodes CASSQGGDPYYGYTF.

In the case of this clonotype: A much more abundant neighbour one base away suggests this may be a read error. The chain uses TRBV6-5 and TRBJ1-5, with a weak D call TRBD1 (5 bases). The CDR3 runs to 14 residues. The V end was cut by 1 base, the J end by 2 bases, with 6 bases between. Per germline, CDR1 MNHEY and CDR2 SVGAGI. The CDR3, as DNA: TGTGCCAGCAGTTACTTGGGGGGCAATCAGCCCCAGCATTTT. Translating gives CASSYLGGNQPQHF.

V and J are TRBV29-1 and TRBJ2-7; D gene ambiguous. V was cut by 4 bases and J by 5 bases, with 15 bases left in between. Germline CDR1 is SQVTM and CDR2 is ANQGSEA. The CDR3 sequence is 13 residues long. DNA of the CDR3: TGCAGCGTTGCGGGTTGGGATTTCGACGAGCAGTACTTC. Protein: CSVAGWDFDEQYF.

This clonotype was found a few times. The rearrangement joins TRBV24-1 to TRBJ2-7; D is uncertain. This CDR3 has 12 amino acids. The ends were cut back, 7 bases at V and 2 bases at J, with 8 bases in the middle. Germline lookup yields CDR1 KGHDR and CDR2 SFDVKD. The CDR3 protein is CATRPLPYEQYF. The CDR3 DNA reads TGTGCCACCAGGCCTCTCCCCTACGAGCAGTACTTC.

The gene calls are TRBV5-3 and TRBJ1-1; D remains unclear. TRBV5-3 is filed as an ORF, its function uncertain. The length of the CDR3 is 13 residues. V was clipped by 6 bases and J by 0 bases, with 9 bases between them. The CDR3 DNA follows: TGTGCCAGAATTTGTGGCATGAACACTGAAGCTTTCTTT. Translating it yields CARICGMNTEAFF.

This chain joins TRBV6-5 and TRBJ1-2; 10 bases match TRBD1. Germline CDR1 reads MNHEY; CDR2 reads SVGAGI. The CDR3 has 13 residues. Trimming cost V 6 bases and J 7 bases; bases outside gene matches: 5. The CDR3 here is CASRRQGAGGYTF. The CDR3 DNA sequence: TGTGCCAGCAGACGACAGGGGGCGGGTGGCTACACCTTC.

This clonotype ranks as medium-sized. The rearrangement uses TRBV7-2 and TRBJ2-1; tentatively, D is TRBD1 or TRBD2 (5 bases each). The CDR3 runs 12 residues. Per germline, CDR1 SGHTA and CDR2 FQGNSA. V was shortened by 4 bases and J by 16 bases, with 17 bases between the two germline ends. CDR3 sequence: CASSSRGIPPFF. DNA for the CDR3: TGTGCCAGCAGCTCCCGGGGCATTCCCCCTTTCTTC.

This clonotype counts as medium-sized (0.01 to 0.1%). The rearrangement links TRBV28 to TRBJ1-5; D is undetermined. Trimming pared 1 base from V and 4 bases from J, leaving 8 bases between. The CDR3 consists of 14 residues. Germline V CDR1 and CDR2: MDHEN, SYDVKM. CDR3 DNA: TGTGCCAGCAGTTTATTCCAGGAGAATCAGCCCCAGCATTTT. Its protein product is CASSLFQENQPQHF.

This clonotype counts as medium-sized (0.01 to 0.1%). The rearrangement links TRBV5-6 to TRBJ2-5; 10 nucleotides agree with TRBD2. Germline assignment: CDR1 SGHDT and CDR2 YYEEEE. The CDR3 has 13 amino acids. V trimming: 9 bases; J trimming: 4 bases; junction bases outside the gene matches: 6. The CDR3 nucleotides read TGTGCCACCAAGCGGGAGGGGAGAGAGACCCAGTACTTC. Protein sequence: CATKREGRETQYF.

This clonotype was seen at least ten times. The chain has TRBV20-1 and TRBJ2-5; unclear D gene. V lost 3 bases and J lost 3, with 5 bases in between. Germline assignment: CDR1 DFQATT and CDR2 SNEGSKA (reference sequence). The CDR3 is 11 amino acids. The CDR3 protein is CSASGEETQYF. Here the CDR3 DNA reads TGCAGTGCTAGTGGGGAAGAGACCCAGTACTTC.

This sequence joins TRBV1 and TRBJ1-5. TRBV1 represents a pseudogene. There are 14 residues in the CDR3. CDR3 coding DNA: TGCACCAGCAGCCAAAGGGATATCAATCAGCCCCAGCATTTT. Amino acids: CTSSQRDINQPQHF.

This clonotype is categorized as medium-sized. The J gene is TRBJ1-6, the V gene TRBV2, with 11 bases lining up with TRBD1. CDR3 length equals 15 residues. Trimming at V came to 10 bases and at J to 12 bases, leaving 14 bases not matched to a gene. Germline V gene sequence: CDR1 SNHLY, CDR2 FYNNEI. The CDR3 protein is CATVGGRDRGLPLHF. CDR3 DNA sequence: TGTGCCACCGTCGGGGGGCGGGACAGGGGGTTACCCCTCCACTTT.

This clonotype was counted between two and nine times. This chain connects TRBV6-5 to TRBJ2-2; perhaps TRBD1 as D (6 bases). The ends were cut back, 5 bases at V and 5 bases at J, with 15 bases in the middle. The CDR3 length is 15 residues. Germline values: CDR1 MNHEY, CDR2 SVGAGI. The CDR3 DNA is TGTGCCAGCAGTGCCACAGGGATTGGGACCGGGGAGCTGTTTTTT. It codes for CASSATGIGTGELFF.